The 27 T cell receptor beta chains below all came from one sample that was sequenced in a study of beta chain features in type 1 diabetes. Expressed TCRB transcripts were sequenced because the entire RNA isolate underwent reverse transcription. The protocol was immunoSEQ multiplex PCR, while the TCRdb copy is restricted to in-frame clones and leaves out a portion. This table has roughly 300,000 clones, 11% to 15% appearing once. Sequencing was carried out using central memory CD4+ T cells from blood. The receptors come from a man in his thirties or forties in good health.

The genes are TRBV4-3 and TRBJ2-3, with D possibly matching TRBD2 (5 bases). CDR3 size: 17 residues. Trimming pared 0 bases from V and 6 bases from J, leaving 19 bases between. The V gene's germline CDR1 is LGHNA and CDR2 YSLEER. DNA of the CDR3: TGCGCCAGCAGCCAAGACTACCTAGCAGGCACAGATGATACGCAGTATTTT. Residues: CASSQDYLAGTDDTQYF.

The chain uses TRBV7-6 and TRBJ1-6; TRBD1 is a possible D gene (6 bases). The V gene lost 2 bases and the J gene lost 5 bases, with 16 bases spanning the gap. The CDR3 contains 17 residues. The germline V gene encodes CDR1 SGHVS and CDR2 FNYEAQ. The CDR3 DNA sequence: TGTGCCAGCAGCTTAAAAAACAGGGAAGTGGATAATTCACCCCTCCACTTT. It is translated as CASSLKNREVDNSPLHF.

The gene calls are TRBV29-1 and TRBJ1-2; D possibly corresponds to TRBD1 (6 bases). This CDR3 is 13 amino acids long. The germline V gene encodes CDR1 SQVTM and CDR2 ANQGSEA. With 3 bases removed from V and 5 bases from J, the gap between germline ends came to 13 bases. CDR3 in DNA: TGCAGCGTTGACCCCGACAGGACTTATGGCTACACCTTC. Amino acid sequence: CSVDPDRTYGYTF.

J is TRBJ1-2 and V is TRBV2; no clear D. Germline assignment: CDR1 SNHLY and CDR2 FYNNEI. CDR3 size: 13 residues. The V gene lost 4 bases and the J gene lost 4 bases, with 10 bases spanning the gap. DNA of the CDR3: TGTGCCAGCAGTGGTCAGGTTATCTATGGCTACACCTTC. Translation gives CASSGQVIYGYTF.

This clone was seen a handful of times. This chain joins TRBV5-6 and TRBJ2-7, with TRBD2 identical over 10 bases. CDR1 SGHDT and CDR2 YYEEEE come from the germline V gene. Trimming removed 3 bases from V and 4 bases from J; junction bases left unmatched: 10. The CDR3 has 16 amino acids. The CDR3 nucleotides read TGTGCCAGCAGCTGGTGCCGTCCTAGCGGGAGATACGAGCAGTACGTC. It yields the protein CASSWCRPSGRYEQYV.

The chain combines TRBV5-4 with TRBJ2-5; D is uncertain. The CDR3 loop spans 16 amino acids. CDR1 SGHNT and CDR2 YYREEE come from the germline V gene (reference sequence). The ends were cut back, 2 bases at V and 7 bases at J, with 21 bases in the middle. This CDR3 is CASSLAPSPRFGTQYF. CDR3 coding DNA: TGTGCCAGCAGCTTAGCGCCTTCGCCCCGTTTTGGGACCCAGTACTTC.

Regarding this clone: The same CDR3 also results from other DNA sequences found in this sample. The chain employs TRBV5-1 and TRBJ2-7; D is possibly TRBD1 or TRBD2 (5 bases each). V shed 0 bases and J shed 1 base, with 14 bases lying between them. The CDR3 is 16 residues long. Per the germline V gene, CDR1 is SGHRS and CDR2 is YFSETQ. The CDR3 reads CASSLVPGPGSYEQYV. CDR3 nucleotide sequence: TGCGCCAGCAGCTTGGTTCCGGGGCCCGGGTCCTACGAGCAGTACGTC.

The chain recombines TRBV9 with TRBJ2-7, with D possibly being TRBD1 (6 bases). CDR3 size: 14 residues. The germline gives CDR1 SGDLS, CDR2 YYNGEE. Trimming stripped 7 bases from V and 0 bases from J, with 14 bases between. CDR3 sequence reads: CASFKGESSYEQYV. CDR3 in DNA: TGTGCCAGCTTTAAGGGGGAGAGCTCCTACGAGCAGTACGTC.

This clone was counted only a few times. The chain uses TRBV29-1 and TRBJ1-2; maybe TRBD1 (6 bases). The CDR3 has 13 residues. The V end was cut by 0 bases, the J end by 8 bases, with 13 bases between. Germline CDR1 SQVTM, CDR2 ANQGSEA. The CDR3 sequence is CSVEELQGQGYTF. In nucleotides, the CDR3 is TGCAGCGTTGAAGAGCTACAGGGTCAAGGCTACACCTTC. The complete variable domain, with remaining parts taken from reference TRBV29-1 and TRBJ1-2, reads SAVISQKPSRDICQRGTSLTIQCQVDSQVTMMFWYRQQPGQSLTLIATANQGSEATYESGFVIDKFPISRPNLTFSTLTVSNMSPEDSSIYLCSVEELQGQGYTFGSGTRLTVV.

The CDR3 DNA is TGCGCCAGCAGCTTGGGGGACCCCTATAATTCACCCCTCCACTTT. It yields the protein CASSLGDPYNSPLHF. The rearrangement joins TRBV5-1 to TRBJ1-6, with D possibly TRBD1 on 5 matching bases. The V and J ends lost 0 bases and 2 bases respectively, with 6 bases between them. The CDR3 spans 15 residues. The germline CDR1 and CDR2 sequences are SGHRS and YFSETQ.

There are many counts of this clone. The chain combines TRBV28 with TRBJ1-2; D uncertain. CDR1 is MDHEN and CDR2 is SYDVKM in the germline V gene. The ends were cut back, 6 bases at V and 8 bases at J, with 10 bases in the middle. The CDR3 length is 11 residues. This CDR3 is CASRVSSGYTF. The CDR3, as DNA: TGTGCCAGCAGAGTAAGTTCCGGCTACACCTTC.

Only a few counts were recorded for this clone. The rearrangement links TRBV11-2 to TRBJ2-3, with a tentative D call TRBD2 (6 bases). The CDR3 is made up of 15 amino acids. V lost 7 bases and J 1 base, leaving 15 bases between the germline ends. Germline loops: CDR1 SGHAT, CDR2 FQNNGV. The CDR3 nucleotides read TGTGCCAGCACCATTCTGGGACTGGGCACAGATACGCAGTATTTT. Its translation is CASTILGLGTDTQYF.

This clone was counted only a few times. The J gene is TRBJ2-1, the V gene TRBV5-1, with 9 bases matching TRBD2. CDR3 length equals 14 residues. Losses at the gene ends were 0 bases for V and 12 bases for J; bases not matched to a gene: 7. The germline CDR1 and CDR2 sequences are SGHRS and YFSETQ. The DNA of the CDR3 is TGCGCCAGCAGCTTGGAGGCTAGCGGGACGGGGCAGTTCTTC. Its protein product is CASSLEASGTGQFF.

This clone has a count of ten or more. This chain joins TRBV12-5 and TRBJ1-1; D might be TRBD1 (5 bases). This CDR3 spans 13 amino acids. With 5 bases removed from V and 7 bases from J, the gap between germline ends came to 14 bases. CDR1 LGHNT and CDR2 FRNRAP come from the germline V gene. Written as DNA, the CDR3 is TGTGCTAGTGGTACCCTGTTGGGGGGTGAAGCTTTCTTT. Its protein product is CASGTLLGGEAFF.

This clone was counted between two and nine times. The rearrangement joins TRBV27 to TRBJ1-2; 8 nucleotides line up with TRBD1. V shed 0 bases, J shed 4 bases, and the junction held 7 bases outside the gene matches. The germline gives CDR1 MNHEY, CDR2 SMNVEV (reference sequence). This CDR3 comprises 16 residues. CDR3 region: CASSLSSAGGVYGYTF. The CDR3 nucleotides are TGTGCCAGCAGTTTATCCTCGGCAGGGGGCGTCTATGGCTACACCTTC.

This clone was recorded a few times. V is TRBV27 and J is TRBJ1-6; D may be TRBD1 (6 bases). The CDR3 contains 14 residues. V lost 7 bases and J 6 bases, leaving 13 bases between the germline ends. The germline gives CDR1 MNHEY, CDR2 SMNVEV (reference sequence). The CDR3 loop is CASNIQGPNSPLHF. The CDR3 DNA reads as TGTGCCAGCAATATACAGGGACCTAATTCACCCCTCCACTTT.

This clone was recorded many times. The chain combines TRBV21-1 with TRBJ1-1; TRBD1, as called in the table, went unchecked against the DNA. TRBV21-1 is a pseudogene segment. CDR3 length: 15 residues. CDR3 DNA sequence: TGTGCCAGCAGCGCTGCGCGGACAGGGTGGACTGAAGCTTTCTTT. Its protein product is CASSAARTGWTEAFF.

This clone was seen repeatedly, ten times or more. The rearrangement joins TRBV10-3 to TRBJ1-2, with D possibly matching TRBD1 (5 bases). The V end lost 7 bases, the J end lost 4 bases, and 13 bases lay between the germline ends. Germline CDR1 reads ENHRY; CDR2 reads SYGVKD. The CDR3 loop spans 13 amino acids. The CDR3, as DNA: TGTGCCATCAATCACGAGGGGTCCTATGGCTACACCTTC. This translates into CAINHEGSYGYTF.

The chain couples TRBV4-3 to TRBJ2-5; 8 bases match TRBD1. In germline, CDR1 is LGHNA, CDR2 YSLEER. V was clipped by 4 bases and J by 4 bases; unmatched bases: 5. The CDR3 totals 14 residues. The CDR3 nucleotides are TGCGCCAGCAGCCCCACAGGGGGTCGAGAGACCCAGTACTTC. Translation: CASSPTGGRETQYF.

The chain has TRBV19 and TRBJ2-1; 7 nucleotides match TRBD1. The CDR3 is 14 amino acids. CDR1 is LNHDA and CDR2 is SQIVND in the germline V gene (reference sequence). Trimming cost V 6 bases and J 2 bases; bases outside gene matches: 4. The CDR3 DNA sequence: TGTGCCAGTAGCCGGGACAGTGCCTACAATGAGCAGTTCTTC. It encodes CASSRDSAYNEQFF.

The rearrangement joins TRBV11-2 to TRBJ2-1, with 11 bases identical to TRBD2. V shed 5 bases, J shed 0 bases, and the junction held 6 bases outside the gene matches. This CDR3 has 17 amino acids. Looked up from germline, CDR1 is SGHAT and CDR2 is FQNNGV. The CDR3 DNA is TGTGCCAGCAGCGGCCAACTAGCGGGGGACTCCTACAATGAGCAGTTCTTC. This translates into CASSGQLAGDSYNEQFF.

V is TRBV7-2 and J is TRBJ1-3, with no clear D. The length of the CDR3 is 15 residues. Trimming removed 3 bases at V and 2 bases at J, with 11 bases between. CDR1 SGHTA and CDR2 FQGNSA come from the germline V gene. CDR3 coding DNA: TGTGCCAGCAGCTTTTACCATCGGGCTGGAAACACCATATATTTT. This translates into CASSFYHRAGNTIYF.

This clone was picked up a small number of times. J is TRBJ2-4 and V is TRBV7-2; D remains unclear. The CDR3 covers 14 residues. Trimming removed 4 bases from V and 3 bases from J, with 10 bases in between. CDR1 is SGHTA and CDR2 is FQGNSA in the germline V gene. CDR3 in amino acids: CASSSGPGKNIQYF. The CDR3 nucleotides read TGTGCCAGCAGCTCTGGGCCAGGCAAAAACATTCAGTACTTC.

The table lists this clone with a few counts. This chain uses TRBV6-1 with TRBJ2-7, with D maybe TRBD1 (6 bases). Trimming pared 5 bases from V and 3 bases from J, leaving 14 bases between. This CDR3 spans 14 amino acids. Germline V lookup: CDR1 MNHNS, CDR2 SASEGT. CDR3 nucleotide sequence: TGTGCCAGCAGTTCCACAGGGCCGGGCTACGAGCAGTACGTC. It codes for CASSSTGPGYEQYV.

The V call is TRBV5-1, the J call TRBJ2-3; possibly TRBD2 for D (5 bases). Germline CDR1 SGHRS, CDR2 YFSETQ. This CDR3 has 15 amino acids. V was shortened by 0 bases and J by 5 bases, with 13 bases between the two germline ends. The CDR3 is CASSLVSAAGDTQYF. The CDR3 region has the DNA TGCGCCAGCAGCTTGGTTAGCGCCGCCGGAGATACGCAGTATTTT. Combining the CDR3 with reference TRBV5-1 and TRBJ2-3 gives the whole variable domain KAGVTQTPRYLIKTRGQQVTLSCSPISGHRSVSWYQQTPGQGLQFLFEYFSETQRNKGNFPGRFSGRQFSNSRSEMNVSTLELGDSALYLCASSLVSAAGDTQYFGPGTRLTVL.

The chain carries TRBV6-6 and TRBJ2-6; D may be TRBD2 (5 bases). The CDR3 extends over 15 amino acids. Germline loops: CDR1 MNHNY, CDR2 SVGAGI (reference sequence). V lost 2 bases and J lost 0, with 5 bases in between. The CDR3 DNA reads as TGTGCCAGCAGTTACCGGGGCTCTGGGGCCAACGTCCTGACTTTC. Protein product: CASSYRGSGANVLTF.

V usage is TRBV6-6 and J usage is TRBJ1-1; D uncertain. Per the germline V gene, CDR1 is MNHNY and CDR2 is SVGAGI (reference sequence). The CDR3 spans 12 residues. Deletions cut 5 bases from V and 6 bases from J, with 10 bases between. CDR3 sequence reads: CASSQPLAEAFF. In DNA, the CDR3 is TGTGCCAGCAGTCAGCCCCTCGCTGAAGCTTTCTTT.